The clone carrying this TCR beta chain was detected once. The data derive from a study of T cell responses to AZD1222 COVID-19 vaccine. Sequencing was performed with immunoSEQ multiplex PCR; in TCRdb, only in-frame clones are kept and a portion is missing. Among 130,000 or so clones listed, about 82% were seen once. The germline V gene encodes CDR1 SGHNT and CDR2 YYREEE (reference sequence). V lost 4 bases to trimming and J lost 13 bases, with 18 bases between them. The CDR3 consists of 14 residues. This TCR was recovered from an adult who received the MenACWY meningococcal vaccine as a control. The chain uses TRBV5-4 and TRBJ1-6; D possibly corresponds to TRBD1 (6 bases). This specimen was peripheral blood, taken 28 days after the second dose of the MenACWY control vaccine. The CDR3 region is CASSLRGSGGPLHF. CDR3 DNA sequence: TGTGCCAGCAGCCTCAGGGGCTCTGGGGGCCCCCTCCACTTT.